This T cell receptor (beta chain) appears in the sequencing data of a study of blood T cell repertoires in COVID-19. As for the study in general: Sites across the United States, Italy and Spain contributed samples from acute and convalescent COVID-19. Sample material is recorded as cDNA or gDNA derived from T cells, B-cell-depleted T cells, or PBMCs.

Trimming left V 4 bases short and J 2 bases short, with 12 bases between. Germline lookup yields CDR1 SGHRS and CDR2 YFSETQ. This CDR3 comprises 14 residues. Methods used by the authors: Nucleated cell number was recorded as an estimate derived from reference gene primer amplification. Assay: immunoSEQ multiplex PCR; the TCRdb copy retains only in-frame clones and omits some. That table gives V, J and clone size, and the DNA gave D and trimming. The sample has around 50,000 clones; about 90% are singletons. This clonotype originated in a human donor in a cohort sampled during active COVID-19. Sample: peripheral blood. The chain combines TRBV5-1 with TRBJ2-5; the D gene is possibly TRBD2 (7 bases). The CDR3 is CASSRGGEQETQYF. The CDR3 DNA reads TGCGCCAGCAGCCGCGGGGGCGAGCAAGAGACCCAGTACTTC. Using reference TRBV5-1 and TRBJ2-5 for the parts outside the CDR3, the full variable domain is KAGVTQTPRYLIKTRGQQVTLSCSPISGHRSVSWYQQTPGQGLQFLFEYFSETQRNKGNFPGRFSGRQFSNSRSEMNVSTLELGDSALYLCASSRGGEQETQYFGPGTRLLVL.